Sequencing of this T cell receptor (beta chain) was carried out in a study of cytomegalovirus exposure and HLA in healthy donors. As for the study in general: The 95 to 150 validation repertoires used a platform that matched the one used for the 550 to 800 first-cohort repertoires, as a later analysis reported.

About this clone itself: The antigen remains unidentified.

General observations from the study: CMV antigen specificity of a few CMV-associated chains was confirmed in vitro.

This CDR3 region has 17 residues. The germline V gene encodes CDR1 SEHNR and CDR2 FQNEAQ (reference sequence). V gave up 5 bases and J gave up 3 bases; unmatched junction bases: 8. The table came from immunoSEQ multiplex PCR; TCRdb's copy has only in-frame clones and leaves some out. Of around 130,000 clones in the sample, more than 75% are singletons; the top ten hold 2% to 2.5%. Material: PBMCs. V and J are TRBV7-9 and TRBJ2-2; TRBD1 agrees at 11 bases. This receptor was obtained from a woman aged 25-40 years in good health and CMV-seronegative. The CDR3: CASSAPRDRGYTGELFF. The CDR3 DNA follows: TGTGCCAGCAGCGCCCCCCGGGACAGGGGGTACACCGGGGAGCTGTTTTTT.